Detailed here is one TCR beta chain. Its cognate antigen is unknown. V trimming: 7 bases; J trimming: 4 bases; junction bases outside the gene matches: 8. This CDR3 contains 14 residues. The V gene's germline CDR1 is SEHNR and CDR2 FQNEAQ (reference sequence). These data originate in a study of cytomegalovirus exposure and HLA in healthy donors. Across the whole study: There were under 130 million unique TCR beta sequences, drawn from about 180 million T cells, in an earlier analysis. Broader study findings: Many donors carried some public TCRs, although rarity characterized most TCR sequences. Accurate prediction of HLA-A and HLA-B alleles (for most subjects) was reportedly achieved from TCR beta sequences.

The study ran its PCR with 60 Vbeta and 13 Jbeta primers. Method: immunoSEQ multiplex PCR; TCRdb's copy keeps in-frame clones and lacks some. Of some 150,000 clones listed, approximately 75% are singletons. The chain has TRBV7-9 and TRBJ1-1; 8 nucleotides align to TRBD1. Input material: PBMCs. The receptor was isolated from a man aged 50-60 years in good health and CMV-seropositive. For the CDR3, the DNA is TGTGCCAGCACCCCGGGACAGGAAGCCACTGAAGCTTTCTTT. This codes for CASTPGQEATEAFF.